This T cell receptor beta chain was retrieved from a study of T cell clones after liver transplantation. Germline V lookup: CDR1 SEHNR, CDR2 FQNEAQ (reference sequence). CDR3 size: 14 residues. Unmatched junction bases numbered 5, after V lost 1 base and J lost 7 bases. Sequencing used immunoSEQ multiplex PCR; TCRdb keeps in-frame clones, though not all of them. The data show roughly 15,000 clones, about nine tenths seen once. The source is a human donor who received a liver transplant. Sequenced material: CD8+ T cells from blood, taken before liver transplant. The gene calls are TRBV7-9 and TRBJ2-7; 9 bases agree with TRBD2. The CDR3 reads CASSLGREGFEQYF. The CDR3 DNA reads TGTGCCAGCAGCTTAGGGCGGGAGGGCTTTGAGCAGTACTTC.